Below are 28 T cell receptor beta chains sequenced from a single sample in a study of blood T cell repertoires in COVID-19. Sequenced by immunoSEQ multiplex PCR; TCRdb stores in-frame clones only, minus some. The sample holds 130,000 or so clones, over 80% seen once. The sequenced material came from peripheral blood. The origin of the receptors is a human donor in a cohort sampled during active COVID-19.

J is TRBJ2-3 and V is TRBV28, with 7 nucleotides matching TRBD1. The CDR3 sequence is 13 residues long. Looked up from germline, CDR1 is MDHEN and CDR2 is SYDVKM. V lost 8 bases and J lost 7; bases outside the gene matches: 9. The DNA of the CDR3 is TGTGCCAGCGAGGTAGGGGGCGCGAATACGCAGTATTTT. Translated: CASEVGGANTQYF.

This clone has a handful of counts. This chain connects TRBV7-9 to TRBJ2-7; 9 nucleotides match TRBD1. Germline loops: CDR1 SEHNR, CDR2 FQNEAQ (reference sequence). The CDR3 runs 16 residues. Germline trimming cut 2 bases from V and 3 bases from J; bases unmatched to any gene: 8. CDR3 DNA sequence: TGTGCCAGCAGCTTAACAGGGGGCGCTCCCCGCTACGAGCAGTACTTC. Its protein product is CASSLTGGAPRYEQYF.

As DNA, the CDR3 is TGTGCCAGCAGCGCCACAGGGACCGGAAACACCATATATTTT. As protein: CASSATGTGNTIYF. The rearrangement uses TRBV7-3 and TRBJ1-3, with a weak D call TRBD1 (6 bases). CDR1 and CDR2 (germline): SGHTA, FQGTGA. This CDR3 is built from 14 residues. Trimming left V 5 bases short and J 4 bases short, with 12 bases between.

This sequence joins TRBV7-9 and TRBJ2-2, with D unresolved. CDR3 length equals 13 residues. Trimming removed 5 bases at V and 7 bases at J, with 11 bases between. In germline, CDR1 is SEHNR, CDR2 FQNEAQ (reference sequence). CDR3 amino acids: CASSPGVYGELFF. The CDR3 DNA reads as TGTGCCAGCAGCCCCGGAGTGTACGGGGAGCTGTTTTTT.

The rearrangement links TRBV5-1 to TRBJ2-7; 7 bases line up with TRBD1. Germline CDR1 SGHRS, CDR2 YFSETQ. The trim removed 7 bases at V and 3 bases at J, leaving 7 bases unmatched. There are 13 residues in the CDR3. The CDR3 reads CASRDSFFYEQYF. The CDR3 nucleotides are TGCGCCAGCCGGGACAGTTTCTTCTACGAGCAGTACTTC.

This sequence joins TRBV27 and TRBJ1-1, with D unresolved. Deletions cut 6 bases from V and 0 bases from J, with 8 bases between. The V gene's germline CDR1 is MNHEY and CDR2 SMNVEV (reference sequence). The CDR3 contains 13 residues. The CDR3 loop is CASRRLLNTEAFF. The CDR3 DNA reads TGTGCCAGCAGGCGCCTCTTGAACACTGAAGCTTTCTTT.

This chain connects TRBV6-2 or TRBV6-3 to TRBJ2-5, with TRBD2 matching over 7 bases. This CDR3 spans 15 amino acids. CDR1 is MNHEY, CDR2 SVGEGT, per germline. V lost 2 bases, J lost 4 bases, and 7 bases stayed unmatched. CDR3 sequence: CASSYGGGPLETQYF. CDR3 sequence (DNA): TGTGCCAGCAGTTACGGGGGAGGGCCGCTAGAGACCCAGTACTTC.

J is TRBJ1-2 and V is TRBV19; TRBD1 matches at 7 bases. The V segment lost 3 bases and the J segment 3 bases; nucleotides outside the gene matches: 4. The CDR3 length is 14 residues. Germline CDR1 reads LNHDA; CDR2 reads SQIVND (reference sequence). CDR3 in amino acids: CASSIDREDYGYTF. DNA of the CDR3: TGTGCCAGTAGTATCGACAGGGAAGACTATGGCTACACCTTC. Filled out from reference TRBV19 and TRBJ1-2, the complete variable domain reads DGGITQSPKYLFRKEGQNVTLSCEQNLNHDAMYWYRQDPGQGLRLIYYSQIVNDFQKGDIAEGYSVSREKKESFPLTVTSAQKNPTAFYLCASSIDREDYGYTFGSGTRLTVV.

The chain uses TRBV6-5 and TRBJ2-7, with 8 bases aligning to TRBD1. The CDR3 has 13 residues. After removal of 4 bases from V and 8 bases from J, the junction contained 7 bases not matched to a gene. Germline V gene lookup returns CDR1 MNHEY and CDR2 SVGAGI. Here the CDR3 DNA reads TGTGCCAGCAGTTCCAAGGACAGGGTCAAGCAGTACTTC. Protein product: CASSSKDRVKQYF.

DNA for the CDR3: TGTGCCAGCAGTGAACAGGGAGCAGATACGCAGTATTTT. Protein: CASSEQGADTQYF. The rearrangement links TRBV6-4 to TRBJ2-3, with D maybe TRBD1 (6 bases). This CDR3 is 13 amino acids long. In germline, CDR1 is MRHNA, CDR2 SNTAGT. V was trimmed by 3 bases and J by 4 bases, leaving 8 bases between them.

The chain has TRBV23-1 and TRBJ1-1; 8 nucleotides line up with TRBD1. TRBV23-1 is sorted into the ORF group, with uncertain function. The junction had 21 bases not matched to a gene; V was cut back by 3 bases and J by 3 bases. This CDR3 region has 20 residues. The CDR3 here is CASSHCSSGRGRFYDTEAFF. The CDR3 DNA follows: TGCGCCAGCAGTCACTGCTCTTCCGGCAGGGGGCGTTTCTACGACACTGAAGCTTTCTTT.

This clone was picked up a small number of times. The chain recombines TRBV27 with TRBJ2-2; the match to TRBD2 covers 16 bases. Looked up from germline, CDR1 is MNHEY and CDR2 is SMNVEV (reference sequence). V shed 6 bases and J 4 bases; nucleotides not matched to a gene: 14. The CDR3 extends over 20 amino acids. The CDR3 here is CASRIKGLAGGLTRTGELFF. CDR3 in DNA: TGTGCCAGCAGAATAAAGGGACTAGCGGGAGGGCTAACCCGCACCGGGGAGCTGTTTTTT.

The V gene is TRBV29-1, the J gene TRBJ2-3, with 14 bases aligning to TRBD2. CDR1 and CDR2 (germline): SQVTM, ANQGSEA. Losses at the gene ends were 7 bases for V and 3 bases for J; bases not matched to a gene: 18. This CDR3 has 19 amino acids. The CDR3 nucleotides are TGCAGCGCTCCTAACGGACTAGCGGGAGGCCGATTCAATACAGATACGCAGTATTTT. Protein sequence: CSAPNGLAGGRFNTDTQYF.

J is TRBJ1-1 and V is TRBV5-1; no clear D gene. V was shortened by 0 bases and J by 0 bases, with 9 bases between the two germline ends. CDR3 size: 15 residues. Germline V lookup: CDR1 SGHRS, CDR2 YFSETQ. For the CDR3, the DNA is TGCGCCAGCAGCTTGGGCAGGTTTATGAACACTGAAGCTTTCTTT. Translating gives CASSLGRFMNTEAFF. Combining the CDR3 with reference TRBV5-1 and TRBJ1-1 gives the whole variable domain KAGVTQTPRYLIKTRGQQVTLSCSPISGHRSVSWYQQTPGQGLQFLFEYFSETQRNKGNFPGRFSGRQFSNSRSEMNVSTLELGDSALYLCASSLGRFMNTEAFFGQGTRLTVV.

This clone has more than one count but fewer than ten. The CDR3 DNA reads as TGCAGCGTTTTGGACCCGGGGGGGGATACGCAGTATTTT. The encoded protein is CSVLDPGGDTQYF. The rearrangement uses TRBV29-1 and TRBJ2-3; 8 positions agree with TRBD2. The CDR3 has 13 residues. V dropped 5 bases and J dropped 6; count of bases not matched to a gene: 7. CDR1 SQVTM and CDR2 ANQGSEA come from the germline V gene.

This clone has just one count. The J gene is TRBJ1-1, the V gene TRBV11-2, with 7 bases fitting TRBD1. CDR1 and CDR2 from the germline V gene are SGHAT and FQNNGV. V was pared by 11 bases and J by 5 bases, with 5 bases of the junction left unmatched. This CDR3 region has 11 residues. CDR3 protein: CAVYRGTEAFF. CDR3 DNA sequence: TGTGCCGTCTACAGGGGAACTGAAGCTTTCTTT.

This chain joins TRBV2 and TRBJ2-7; D perhaps matches TRBD1 (5 bases). The CDR3 runs 15 residues. V was cut by 4 bases and J by 0 bases, with 13 bases left in between. From germline, CDR1 is SNHLY and CDR2 FYNNEI. The DNA for the CDR3 is TGTGCCAGCAGTGTTGGACAAACGACCTCCTACGAGCAGTACTTC. The encoded protein is CASSVGQTTSYEQYF.

V usage is TRBV21-1 and J usage is TRBJ1-6; the D segment call TRBD1 is taken from the table without a DNA check. TRBV21-1 is described as a pseudogene. The CDR3 runs to 10 residues. CDR3 in DNA: TGTGCCCACAGGGTTGAGGCCCTCCACTTT. This gives the protein CAHRVEALHF.

Only one count was recorded for this clone. The gene calls are TRBV6-5 and TRBJ2-7; 8 positions match TRBD1. Germline V CDR1 and CDR2: MNHEY, SVGAGI. There are 13 residues in the CDR3. V lost 6 bases to trimming and J lost 7 bases; unmatched junction nucleotides: 8. In DNA, the CDR3 is TGTGCCAGCAGGACAGGGGACTTGTGGGAGCAGTACTTC. Protein: CASRTGDLWEQYF.

This chain links TRBV19 with TRBJ1-4; D gene ambiguous. The V and J ends lost 4 bases and 1 base respectively, with 25 bases between them. Germline values: CDR1 LNHDA, CDR2 SQIVND (reference sequence). The CDR3 is made up of 20 amino acids. The CDR3, as DNA: TGTGCCAGTAGTACGAATAGGCCCCCTGGGAGCAGAGGAACTAATGAAAAACTGTTTTTT. Its protein product is CASSTNRPPGSRGTNEKLFF.

The V gene is TRBV9, the J gene TRBJ1-6; unclear D gene. Looked up from germline, CDR1 is SGDLS and CDR2 is YYNGEE. The CDR3 sequence is 14 residues long. Trimming removed 1 base at V and 7 bases at J, with 9 bases between. CDR3 loop: CASSVKAANSPLHF. The CDR3, as DNA: TGTGCCAGCAGCGTAAAGGCGGCGAATTCACCCCTCCACTTT.

The gene calls are TRBV2 and TRBJ2-1, with TRBD2 identical over 7 bases. Germline V gives CDR1 SNHLY, CDR2 FYNNEI. V lost 6 bases, J lost 8 bases, and 4 bases stayed unmatched. The CDR3 sequence is 12 residues long. CDR3 loop: CASSRLAYEQFF. The CDR3 DNA is TGTGCCAGCAGCCGACTAGCCTATGAGCAGTTCTTC. The full variable domain, with the rest looked up from reference TRBV2 and TRBJ2-1, is EPEVTQTPSHQVTQMGQEVILRCVPISNHLYFYWYRQILGQKVEFLVSFYNNEISEKSEIFDDQFSVERPDGSNFTLKIRSTKLEDSAMYFCASSRLAYEQFFGPGTRLTVL.

CDR3 amino acids: CASSPTGLVADTQYF. CDR3 sequence (DNA): TGTGCCAGCAGCCCCACAGGGCTGGTTGCAGATACGCAGTATTTT. J is TRBJ2-3 and V is TRBV11-3, with D perhaps matching TRBD1 (6 bases). Germline V gene sequence: CDR1 SGHNT, CDR2 YENEEA. The CDR3 loop spans 15 amino acids. V shed 5 bases and J shed 4 bases, with 16 bases lying between them.

The chain is built from TRBV27 and TRBJ2-7, with 7 bases fitting TRBD2. CDR3 length equals 14 residues. With 6 bases clipped from V and 5 bases from J, the junction kept 10 bases outside the gene matches. Germline loops: CDR1 MNHEY, CDR2 SMNVEV (reference sequence). The CDR3 spells CASRLELATHEQYF. CDR3 DNA sequence: TGTGCCAGCAGACTCGAACTAGCGACCCACGAGCAGTACTTC.

This chain links TRBV7-2 with TRBJ2-5; 7 nucleotides align to TRBD1. In germline, CDR1 is SGHTA, CDR2 FQGNSA. After removal of 6 bases from V and 2 bases from J, the junction contained 6 bases not matched to a gene. The CDR3 has 14 amino acids. CDR3 sequence (DNA): TGTGCCAGCAGTTTCGACAGGGTTCAAGAGACCCAGTACTTC. Protein product: CASSFDRVQETQYF.

The chain is built from TRBV28 and TRBJ2-7, with 9 bases identical to TRBD1. J was trimmed by 3 bases and V by 7 bases; bases with no gene match: 7. The CDR3 is made up of 14 amino acids. CDR1 and CDR2 (germline): MDHEN, SYDVKM. The CDR3: CASTSGTGNYEQYF. The CDR3 DNA reads as TGTGCCAGCACCTCCGGGACAGGGAACTACGAGCAGTACTTC.

In the case of this clone: Germline is not matched at one junction end, which may reflect a read error. The chain joins TRBV4-1 to TRBJ2-7, with 15 positions matching TRBD2. Germline V gene lookup returns CDR1 MGHRA and CDR2 YSYEKL. The CDR3 spans 15 residues. CDR3 bases: TGCGCCAGCAGCCAAGGACCGGGACTAGCGGGAGGATGGAACTTC. Translating gives CASSQGPGLAGGWNF.

The chain has TRBV30 and TRBJ1-1, with 7 bases matching TRBD1. The junction had 9 bases not matched to a gene; V was cut back by 0 bases and J by 11 bases. The CDR3 has 13 amino acids. Germline V lookup: CDR1 GTSNPN, CDR2 SVGIG (reference sequence). CDR3 sequence reads: CAWSVTGALGAFF. The CDR3 nucleotides are TGTGCCTGGAGTGTTACAGGGGCCTTAGGGGCTTTCTTT. Supplemented by reference TRBV30 and TRBJ1-1, the full variable domain reads SQTIHQWPATLVQPVGSPLSLECTVEGTSNPNLYWYRQAAGRGLQLLFYSVGIGQISSEVPQNLSASRPQDRQFILSSKKLLLSDSGFYLCAWSVTGALGAFFGQGTRLTVV.